This note documents a single T cell receptor (beta chain) sequence. Germline values: CDR1 LGHNA, CDR2 YSLEER. After removal of 1 base from V and 2 bases from J, the junction contained 5 bases not matched to a gene. The CDR3 covers 17 residues. The sample is drawn from a study of control samples from healthy donors and cancer patients. The repertoire was sequenced with immunoSEQ multiplex PCR; TCRdb's copy has only in-frame clones and lacks some. The sample has 150,000 to 200,000 clones, nearly 90% seen once. The sequence derives from a woman between 50 and 59 years old in good health. Sequences were obtained from blood. The chain is built from TRBV4-3 and TRBJ2-7; 13 bases are a match to TRBD2. This chain's CDR3 is CASSQALLAGGPYEQYF. In nucleotides, the CDR3 is TGCGCCAGCAGCCAAGCCCTACTAGCGGGAGGGCCCTACGAGCAGTACTTC.